The 6 T cell receptor beta chains in this list originate from one sample, sequenced in a study of blood T cells in healthy people across ages. A J-beta primer mix and a sample-barcoded 5' primer were used in a second PCR of roughly 7 to 12 cycles. One entry per CDR3 protein, called by TCRdb with MiXCR from the 5' RACE reads. This sample has some 670,000 distinct CDR3 sequences, with over 40% found just once. Sequenced input: blood. These receptors were obtained from a woman aged 80 or over in good health.

Ten or more counts support this clonotype. The rearrangement links TRBV5-1 to TRBJ2-4, with unresolved D. CDR1 and CDR2 (germline): SGHRS, YFSETQ. Trimming took 5 bases from V and 0 from J, leaving 15 bases between them. The CDR3 runs 16 residues. CDR3 sequence (DNA): TGCGCCAGCAGAGGAGAATCTTTTCTAGCCAAAAACATTCAGTACTTC. Protein sequence: CASRGESFLAKNIQYF.

The CDR3 bases are TGCAGCGTCCGCGGACTAGCGGGACCCATCGAGCGGTACTTC. Amino acid sequence: CSVRGLAGPIERYF. The V call is TRBV29-1, the J call TRBJ2-5; 12 nucleotides align to TRBD2. V gave up 6 bases and J gave up 13 bases; unmatched junction bases: 15. This CDR3 has 14 residues. The germline CDR1 and CDR2 sequences are SQVTM and ANQGSEA. Supplemented by reference TRBV29-1 and TRBJ2-5, the full variable domain reads SAVISQKPSRDICQRGTSLTIQCQVDSQVTMMFWYRQQPGQSLTLIATANQGSEATYESGFVIDKFPISRPNLTFSTLTVSNMSPEDSSIYLCSVRGLAGPIERYFGPGTRLLVL.

This clonotype was picked up many times. The rearrangement joins TRBV20-1 to TRBJ2-7, with 7 bases identical to TRBD2. Germline loops: CDR1 DFQATT, CDR2 SNEGSKA (reference sequence). The CDR3 consists of 14 residues. Trimming at V came to 4 bases and at J to 6 bases, leaving 12 bases not matched to a gene. CDR3 bases: TGCAGTGCTAAGAGCGGGACCCGAATGGCCGAGCAGTACTTC. This codes for CSAKSGTRMAEQYF.

The rearrangement links TRBV27 to TRBJ2-3; D may be TRBD2 (6 bases). The germline V gene has CDR1 MNHEY and CDR2 SMNVEV (reference sequence). This CDR3 has 17 residues. The germline V and J ends were trimmed by 5 bases and 1 base, with 19 bases remaining between them. Here the CDR3 DNA reads TGTGCCAGCAGTCCAACCTGGGACTTCATTCGCACAGATACGCAGTATTTT. This codes for CASSPTWDFIRTDTQYF.

This rearrangement joins TRBV29-1 to TRBJ2-1; TRBD2 matches 8 bases. Germline V gene lookup returns CDR1 SQVTM and CDR2 ANQGSEA. The CDR3 runs 14 residues. With V trimmed by 4 bases and J by 6 bases, 8 bases remained unmatched. The CDR3 sequence: CSVGASGLINEQFF. The CDR3 region has the DNA TGCAGCGTTGGGGCTAGCGGGTTGATCAATGAGCAGTTCTTC.

This chain links TRBV20-1 with TRBJ1-1; a possible D gene is TRBD1 (6 bases). This CDR3 is built from 16 residues. Between the trimmed V and J ends, which lost 5 bases and 0 bases, there was a span of 19 bases. Germline CDR1 reads DFQATT; CDR2 reads SNEGSKA (reference sequence). The CDR3 spells CSALNSRGTMNTEAFF. In DNA, the CDR3 is TGCAGTGCTCTAAACTCCCGCGGGACAATGAACACTGAAGCTTTCTTT.